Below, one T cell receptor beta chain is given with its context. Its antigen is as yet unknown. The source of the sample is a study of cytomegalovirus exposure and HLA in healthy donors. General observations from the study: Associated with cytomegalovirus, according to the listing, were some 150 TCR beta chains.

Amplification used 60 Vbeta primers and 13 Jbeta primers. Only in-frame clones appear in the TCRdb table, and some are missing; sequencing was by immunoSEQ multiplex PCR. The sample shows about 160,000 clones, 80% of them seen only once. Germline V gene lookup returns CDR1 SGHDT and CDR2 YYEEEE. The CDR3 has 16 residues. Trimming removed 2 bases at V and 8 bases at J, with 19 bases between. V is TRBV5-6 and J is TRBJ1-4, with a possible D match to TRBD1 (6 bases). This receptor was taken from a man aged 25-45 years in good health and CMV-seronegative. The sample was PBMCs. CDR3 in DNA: TGTGCCAGCAGCTTAGGTGCACAGGGTCTTCGAGAAAAACTGTTTTTT. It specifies CASSLGAQGLREKLFF.